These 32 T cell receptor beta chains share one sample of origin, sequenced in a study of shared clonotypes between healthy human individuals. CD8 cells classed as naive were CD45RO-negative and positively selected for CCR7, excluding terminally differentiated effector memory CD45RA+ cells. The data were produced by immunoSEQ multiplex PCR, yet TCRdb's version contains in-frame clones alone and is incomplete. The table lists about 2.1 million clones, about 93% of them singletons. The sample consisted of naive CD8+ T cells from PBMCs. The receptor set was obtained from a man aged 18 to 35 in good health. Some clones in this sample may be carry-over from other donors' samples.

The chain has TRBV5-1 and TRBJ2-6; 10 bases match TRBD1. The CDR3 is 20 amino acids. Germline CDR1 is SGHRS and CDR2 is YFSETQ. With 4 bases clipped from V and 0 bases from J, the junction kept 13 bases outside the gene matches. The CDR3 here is CASSGFIGQGEYSGANVLTF. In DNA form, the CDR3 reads TGCGCCAGCAGCGGCTTCATCGGACAGGGGGAGTACTCTGGGGCCAACGTCCTGACTTTC.

The CDR3, as DNA: TGTGCCAGCACCACGGGCGGGGAGCTGTTTTTT. This gives the protein CASTTGGELFF. The chain has TRBV6-6 and TRBJ2-2; D is undetermined. This CDR3 is built from 11 residues. Germline loops: CDR1 MNHNY, CDR2 SVGAGI (reference sequence). Trimming removed 7 bases from V and 7 bases from J, with 7 bases in between.

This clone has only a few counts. The CDR3 loop reads CASWGPQAFF. The CDR3 nucleotides are TGTGCCAGTTGGGGGCCCCAAGCTTTCTTT. The chain joins TRBV6-6 to TRBJ1-1, with D possibly being TRBD1 (6 bases). Trimming removed 9 bases from V and 9 bases from J, with 11 bases in between. From germline, CDR1 is MNHNY and CDR2 SVGAGI (reference sequence). This CDR3 has 10 residues.

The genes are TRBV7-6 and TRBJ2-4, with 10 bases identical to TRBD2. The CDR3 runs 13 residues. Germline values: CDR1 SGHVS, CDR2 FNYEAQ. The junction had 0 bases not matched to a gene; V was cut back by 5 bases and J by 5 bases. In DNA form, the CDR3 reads TGTGCCAGCAGCGGACTAGCGGAAAACATTCAGTACTTC. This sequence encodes CASSGLAENIQYF.

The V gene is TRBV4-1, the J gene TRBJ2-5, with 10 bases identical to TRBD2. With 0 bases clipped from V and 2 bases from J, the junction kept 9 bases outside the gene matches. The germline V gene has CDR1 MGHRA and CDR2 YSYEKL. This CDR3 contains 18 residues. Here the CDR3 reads CASSQDKTSGAGQETQYF. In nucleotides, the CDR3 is TGCGCCAGCAGCCAAGATAAAACTAGCGGGGCCGGACAAGAGACCCAGTACTTC.

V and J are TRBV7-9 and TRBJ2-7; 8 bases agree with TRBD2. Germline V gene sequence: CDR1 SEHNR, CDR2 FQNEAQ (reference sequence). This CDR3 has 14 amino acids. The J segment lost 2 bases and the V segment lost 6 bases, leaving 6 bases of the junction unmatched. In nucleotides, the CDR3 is TGTGCCAGCAGTAGCGGGAAGCCCCCCTACGAGCAGTACTTC. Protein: CASSSGKPPYEQYF. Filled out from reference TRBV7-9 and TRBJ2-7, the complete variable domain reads DTGVSQNPRHKITKRGQNVTFRCDPISEHNRLYWYRQTLGQGPEFLTYFQNEAQLEKSRLLSDRFSAERPKGSFSTLEIQRTEQGDSAMYLCASSSGKPPYEQYFGPGTRLTVT.

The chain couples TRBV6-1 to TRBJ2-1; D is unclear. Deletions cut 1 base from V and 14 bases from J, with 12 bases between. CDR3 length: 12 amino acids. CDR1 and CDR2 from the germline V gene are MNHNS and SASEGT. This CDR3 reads CASSEGWAEKFF. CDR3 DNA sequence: TGTGCCAGCAGTGAAGGATGGGCGGAGAAGTTCTTC.

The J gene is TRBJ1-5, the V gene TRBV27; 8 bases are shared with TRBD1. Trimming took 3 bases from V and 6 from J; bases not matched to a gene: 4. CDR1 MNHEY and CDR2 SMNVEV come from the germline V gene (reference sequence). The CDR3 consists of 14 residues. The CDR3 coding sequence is TGTGCCAGCAGTTTCAGGGGGCAGGGTCAGCCCCAGCATTTT. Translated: CASSFRGQGQPQHF.

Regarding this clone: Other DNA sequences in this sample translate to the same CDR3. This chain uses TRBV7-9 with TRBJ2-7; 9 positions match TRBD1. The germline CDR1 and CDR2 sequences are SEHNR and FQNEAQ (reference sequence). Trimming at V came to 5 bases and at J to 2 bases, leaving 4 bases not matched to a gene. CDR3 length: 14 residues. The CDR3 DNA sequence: TGTGCCAGCAGCCCCCGACAGGGGGCCTACGAGCAGTACTTC. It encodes CASSPRQGAYEQYF.

The CDR3 region has the DNA TGTGCCAGCAGCTCTCCGACAGGCCTAACGAACACTGAAGCTTTCTTT. As protein: CASSSPTGLTNTEAFF. V is TRBV7-3 and J is TRBJ1-1; D perhaps matches TRBD1 (6 bases). The CDR3 extends over 16 amino acids. CDR1 is SGHTA and CDR2 is FQGTGA in the germline V gene. With 4 bases removed from V and 1 base from J, the gap between germline ends came to 16 bases.

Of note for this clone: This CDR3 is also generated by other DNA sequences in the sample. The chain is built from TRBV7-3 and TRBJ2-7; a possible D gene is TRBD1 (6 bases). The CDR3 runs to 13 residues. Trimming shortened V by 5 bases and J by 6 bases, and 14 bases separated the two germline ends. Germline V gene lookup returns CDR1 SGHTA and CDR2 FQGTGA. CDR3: CASSLTGGGEQYF. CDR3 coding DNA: TGTGCCAGCAGCCTGACAGGAGGCGGCGAGCAGTACTTC.

The CDR3 nucleotides are TGTGCCAGCAGCCCATGGGAAACGGATTTATCCTACAATGAGCAGTTCTTC. This codes for CASSPWETDLSYNEQFF. The chain links TRBV28 to TRBJ2-1; D ambiguous. Trimming stripped 6 bases from V and 1 base from J, with 19 bases between. Germline V lookup: CDR1 MDHEN, CDR2 SYDVKM. The CDR3 sequence is 17 residues long. The whole variable domain, remainder taken from reference TRBV28 and TRBJ2-1, is DVKVTQSSRYLVKRTGEKVFLECVQDMDHENMFWYRQDPGLGLRLIYFSYDVKMKEKGDIPEGYSVSREKKERFSLILESASTNQTSMYLCASSPWETDLSYNEQFFGPGTRLTVL.

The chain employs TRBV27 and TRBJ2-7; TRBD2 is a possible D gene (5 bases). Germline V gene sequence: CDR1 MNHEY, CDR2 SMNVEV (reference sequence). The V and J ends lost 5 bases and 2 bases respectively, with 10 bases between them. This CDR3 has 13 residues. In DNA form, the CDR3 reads TGTGCCAGCAGTGGAGCGAGGGCCTACGAGCAGTACTTC. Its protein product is CASSGARAYEQYF.

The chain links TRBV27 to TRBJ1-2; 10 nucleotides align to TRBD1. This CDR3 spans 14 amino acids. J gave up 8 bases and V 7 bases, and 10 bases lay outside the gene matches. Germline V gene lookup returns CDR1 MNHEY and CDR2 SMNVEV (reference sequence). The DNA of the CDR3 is TGTGCCAGCACCGTGACAGGGGGCGCGGGGGGCTACACCTTC. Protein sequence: CASTVTGGAGGYTF.

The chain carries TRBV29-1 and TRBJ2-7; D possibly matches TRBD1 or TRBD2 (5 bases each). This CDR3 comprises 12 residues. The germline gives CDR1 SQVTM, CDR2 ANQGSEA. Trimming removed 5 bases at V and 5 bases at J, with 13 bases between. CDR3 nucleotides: TGCAGCGTTTTCGGGATGGGGGACGAGCAGTACTTC. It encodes CSVFGMGDEQYF.

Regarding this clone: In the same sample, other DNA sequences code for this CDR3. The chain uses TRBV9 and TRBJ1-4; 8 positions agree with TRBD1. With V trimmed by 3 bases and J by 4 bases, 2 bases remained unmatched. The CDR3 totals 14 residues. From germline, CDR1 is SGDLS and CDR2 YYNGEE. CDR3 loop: CASSGQGINEKLFF. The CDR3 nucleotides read TGTGCCAGCAGCGGACAGGGGATTAATGAAAAACTGTTTTTT.

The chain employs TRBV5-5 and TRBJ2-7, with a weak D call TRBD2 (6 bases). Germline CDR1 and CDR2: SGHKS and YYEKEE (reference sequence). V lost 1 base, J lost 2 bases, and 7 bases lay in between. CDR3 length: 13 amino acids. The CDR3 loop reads CASSLTSTYEQYF. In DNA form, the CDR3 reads TGTGCCAGCAGCTTGACTAGCACCTACGAGCAGTACTTC.

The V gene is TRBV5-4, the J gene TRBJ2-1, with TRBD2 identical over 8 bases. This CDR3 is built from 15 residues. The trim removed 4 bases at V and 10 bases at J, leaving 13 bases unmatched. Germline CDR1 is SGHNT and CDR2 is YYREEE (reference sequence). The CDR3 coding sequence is TGTGCCAGCAGCCCCGGTCCGGGGGGGTCGACAGAGCAGTTCTTC. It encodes CASSPGPGGSTEQFF. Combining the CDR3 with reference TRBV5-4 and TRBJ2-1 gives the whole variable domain ETGVTQSPTHLIKTRGQQVTLRCSSQSGHNTVSWYQQALGQGPQFIFQYYREEENGRGNFPPRFSGLQFPNYSSELNVNALELDDSALYLCASSPGPGGSTEQFFGPGTRLTVL.

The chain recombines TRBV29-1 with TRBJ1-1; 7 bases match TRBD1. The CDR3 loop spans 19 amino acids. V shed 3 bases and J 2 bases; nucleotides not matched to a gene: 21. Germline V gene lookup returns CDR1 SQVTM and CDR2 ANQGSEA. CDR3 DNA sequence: TGCAGCGTTGAGAGGACAATGAGGGGGCGCAAGAACGGCAACACTGAAGCTTTCTTT. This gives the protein CSVERTMRGRKNGNTEAFF.

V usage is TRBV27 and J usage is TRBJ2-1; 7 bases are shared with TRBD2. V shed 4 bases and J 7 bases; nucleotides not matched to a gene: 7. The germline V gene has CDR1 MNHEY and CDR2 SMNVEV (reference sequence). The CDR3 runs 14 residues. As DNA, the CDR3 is TGTGCCAGCAGTTACGGGGGAGGGCGGAATGAGCAGTTCTTC. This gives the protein CASSYGGGRNEQFF.

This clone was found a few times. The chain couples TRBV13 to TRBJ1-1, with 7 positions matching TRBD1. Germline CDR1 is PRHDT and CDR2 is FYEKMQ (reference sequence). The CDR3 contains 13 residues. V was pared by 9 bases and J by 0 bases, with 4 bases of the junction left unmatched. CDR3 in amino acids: CASRDSLNTEAFF. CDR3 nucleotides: TGTGCCAGTCGGGACAGTTTGAACACTGAAGCTTTCTTT. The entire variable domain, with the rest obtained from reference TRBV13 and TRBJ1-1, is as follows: AAGVIQSPRHLIKEKRETATLKCYPIPRHDTVYWYQQGPGQDPQFLISFYEKMQSDKGSIPDRFSAQQFSDYHSELNMSSLELGDSALYFCASRDSLNTEAFFGQGTRLTVV.

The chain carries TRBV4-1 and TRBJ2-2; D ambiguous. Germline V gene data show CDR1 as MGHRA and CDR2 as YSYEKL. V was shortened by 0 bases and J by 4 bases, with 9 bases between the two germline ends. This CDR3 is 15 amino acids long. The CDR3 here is CASSQESGPTGELFF. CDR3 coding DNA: TGCGCCAGCAGCCAAGAAAGTGGCCCCACCGGGGAGCTGTTTTTT.

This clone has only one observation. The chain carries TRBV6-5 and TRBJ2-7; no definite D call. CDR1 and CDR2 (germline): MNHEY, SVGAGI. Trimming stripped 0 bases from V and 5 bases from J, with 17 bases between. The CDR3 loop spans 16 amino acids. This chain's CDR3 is CASSYSILVGRNEQYF. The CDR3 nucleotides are TGTGCCAGCAGTTACTCGATTTTGGTCGGAAGGAACGAGCAGTACTTC.

DNA of the CDR3: TGTGCCAGCAGTCCCTCATGGGTCGACCAAGAGACCCAGTACTTC. Encoded protein: CASSPSWVDQETQYF. The chain carries TRBV27 and TRBJ2-5; D is uncertain. This CDR3 region has 15 residues. Germline assignment: CDR1 MNHEY and CDR2 SMNVEV (reference sequence). Trimming stripped 5 bases from V and 0 bases from J, with 13 bases between.

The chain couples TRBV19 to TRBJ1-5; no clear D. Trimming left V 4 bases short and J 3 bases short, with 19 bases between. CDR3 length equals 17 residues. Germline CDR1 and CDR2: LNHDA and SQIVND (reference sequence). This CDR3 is CASSTWVGQRTNQPQHF. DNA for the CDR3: TGTGCCAGTAGTACCTGGGTGGGCCAGAGGACCAATCAGCCCCAGCATTTT.

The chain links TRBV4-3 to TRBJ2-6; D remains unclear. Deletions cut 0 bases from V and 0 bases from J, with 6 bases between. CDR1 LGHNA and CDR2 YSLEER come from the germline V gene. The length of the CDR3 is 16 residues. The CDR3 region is CASSQDIASGANVLTF. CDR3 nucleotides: TGCGCCAGCAGCCAAGATATCGCCTCTGGGGCCAACGTCCTGACTTTC.

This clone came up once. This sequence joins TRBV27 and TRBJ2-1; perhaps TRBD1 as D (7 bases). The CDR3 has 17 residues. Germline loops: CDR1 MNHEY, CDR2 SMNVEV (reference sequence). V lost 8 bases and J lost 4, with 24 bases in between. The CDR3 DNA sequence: TGTGCCAGCCGCCTCAGGGGGGTTGACAGGGCGTACAATGAGCAGTTCTTC. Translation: CASRLRGVDRAYNEQFF.

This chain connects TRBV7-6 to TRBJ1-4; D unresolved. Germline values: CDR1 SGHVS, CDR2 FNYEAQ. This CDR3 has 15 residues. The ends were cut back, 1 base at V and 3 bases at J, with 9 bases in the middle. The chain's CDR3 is CASSLGPDSNEKLFF. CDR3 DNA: TGTGCCAGCAGCTTAGGGCCGGACTCTAATGAAAAACTGTTTTTT.

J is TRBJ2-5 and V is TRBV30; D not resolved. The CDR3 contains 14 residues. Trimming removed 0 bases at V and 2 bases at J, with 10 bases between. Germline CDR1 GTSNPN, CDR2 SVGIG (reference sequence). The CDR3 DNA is TGTGCCTGGAGTGTACGGCGGCTACAAGAGACCCAGTACTTC. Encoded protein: CAWSVRRLQETQYF.

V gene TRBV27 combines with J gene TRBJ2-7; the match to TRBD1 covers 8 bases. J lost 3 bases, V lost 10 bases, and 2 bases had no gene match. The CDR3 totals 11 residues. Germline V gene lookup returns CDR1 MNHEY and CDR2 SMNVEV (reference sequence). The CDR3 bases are TGTGCCACCACAGGGGGCTACGAGCAGTACTTC. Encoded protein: CATTGGYEQYF.

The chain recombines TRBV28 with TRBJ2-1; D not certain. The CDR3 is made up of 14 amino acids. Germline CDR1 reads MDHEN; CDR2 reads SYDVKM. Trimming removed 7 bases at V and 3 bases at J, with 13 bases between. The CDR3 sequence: CASKPGLSYNEQFF. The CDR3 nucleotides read TGTGCCAGCAAACCGGGCCTAAGCTACAATGAGCAGTTCTTC.

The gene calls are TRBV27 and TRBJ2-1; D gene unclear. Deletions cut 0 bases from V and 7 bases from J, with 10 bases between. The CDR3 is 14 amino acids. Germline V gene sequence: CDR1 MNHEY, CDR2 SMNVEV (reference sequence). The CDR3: CASSLSPKRNEQFF. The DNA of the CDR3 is TGTGCCAGCAGTTTATCCCCAAAAAGGAATGAGCAGTTCTTC.